This is a list of T cell receptor beta chains from one sample in a study of shared clonotypes between healthy human individuals. Here immunoSEQ multiplex PCR was the method, and the copy in TCRdb shows in-frame clones only, minus some. The repertoire has roughly 2.5 million clones, around nine tenths of them found once; the top ten carry roughly 0.14%. Sequencing input: naive CD4+ T cells sorted from blood. The receptor set was obtained from a man younger than 35 in good health. CDR3s include the opening cysteine and the closing phenylalanine or tryptophan. D genes are given only for firm matches. Some rows mark clone size as missing; the rest say once, few, many or name a class of expanded clone.

abundance	v_gene	d_gene	j_gene	CDR3aa	CDR3nt
-	TRBV19	-	TRBJ1-2	CASTNVGGYTF	TGTGCCAGTACGAATGTTGGGGGCTACACCTTC
-	TRBV2	TRBD1	TRBJ1-1	CASTSGGGTEAFF	TGTGCCAGCACATCAGGGGGAGGCACTGAAGCTTTCTTT
-	TRBV5-1	-	TRBJ2-5	CASSARESGTQYF	TGCGCCAGCAGCGCAAGGGAGTCGGGGACCCAGTACTTC
-	TRBV2	-	TRBJ2-2	CASSAANTGELFF	TGTGCCAGCAGTGCAGCGAACACCGGGGAGCTGTTTTTT
-	TRBV10-3	-	TRBJ2-5	CAISEMVGETQYF	TGTGCCATCAGTGAGATGGTGGGAGAGACCCAGTACTTC
-	TRBV9	-	TRBJ2-5	CASSVATSRSQETQYF	TGTGCCAGCAGCGTAGCTACTTCGAGGTCCCAAGAGACCCAGTACTTC
once	TRBV7-2	TRBD2	TRBJ2-5	CASSLGGSGRRETQYF	TGTGCCAGCAGCTTAGGAGGGAGCGGGAGGCGGGAGACCCAGTACTTC
-	TRBV6-6	-	TRBJ1-5	CASSYSAGNQPQHF	TGTGCCAGCAGTTACAGTGCCGGGAATCAGCCCCAGCATTTT
-	TRBV30	TRBD2	TRBJ2-7	CAWRQAGGYEQYF	TGTGCCTGGAGGCAGGCGGGAGGCTACGAGCAGTACTTC
-	TRBV19	-	TRBJ2-2	CASLGHNTGELFF	TGTGCCAGTCTGGGACACAACACCGGGGAGCTGTTTTTT
few	TRBV19	TRBD1	TRBJ1-3	CASSIDHRTGTGNTIYF	TGTGCCAGTAGTATAGATCACCGGACAGGGACTGGAAACACCATATATTTT
-	TRBV6-1	-	TRBJ2-3	CASSLYRDTQYF	TGTGCCAGCAGTCTCTATAGAGATACGCAGTATTTT
-	TRBV6-5	TRBD1	TRBJ2-5	CASSSGGPQETQYF	TGTGCCAGCAGTTCAGGGGGCCCTCAAGAGACCCAGTACTTC
-	TRBV6-6	TRBD1	TRBJ2-7	CASSFRDRGYEQYF	TGTGCCAGCAGCTTCCGGGACAGGGGTTACGAGCAGTACTTC
once	TRBV6-6	TRBD1	TRBJ1-6	CASRSGTGNNSPLHF	TGTGCCAGCAGATCCGGGACAGGGAACAATTCACCCCTCCACTTT
-	TRBV5-4	-	TRBJ1-2	CASRSTGPYGYTF	TGTGCCAGCAGATCAACAGGTCCCTATGGCTACACCTTC
-	TRBV6-5	TRBD1	TRBJ2-7	CASSLGQASYEQYF	TGTGCCAGCAGTCTAGGACAGGCCTCCTACGAGCAGTACTTC
-	TRBV2	-	TRBJ2-5	CASSSDRSQETQYF	TGTGCCAGCAGTTCTGACAGGAGCCAAGAGACCCAGTACTTC
-	TRBV4-3	TRBD2	TRBJ2-7	CASSQDLVRTSGSYEQYF	TGCGCCAGCAGCCAAGATCTTGTGAGGACTAGCGGATCCTACGAGCAGTACTTC
-	TRBV11-3	TRBD1	TRBJ2-7	CASSLGQGYSYEQYF	TGTGCCAGCAGCTTGGGACAGGGGTACTCCTACGAGCAGTACTTC